This T cell receptor beta chain was sequenced for a study of T-cell memory formation after mild COVID-19. Broader study findings: A subset of responding clones appeared in pre-infection memory, suggesting cross-reactive memory joined. Day 15 to 85 contracting clones showed balanced CD4/CD8; day 15 to 37 expanders favored CD4+.

This clonotype was observed a handful of times. Its antigen is not identified. cDNA libraries for TCR alpha and TCR beta, carrying sample barcodes and UMIs, came from 5'RACE with constant-segment primers. TCRdb independently ran MiXCR on the 5' RACE reads; one entry per CDR3 protein. The profile shows 100,000 to 150,000 distinct CDR3 sequences, around 15% of them singletons. This TCR was recovered from a man aged 18-30 years who had mild COVID-19 (a few samples of this study predate the infection). Cell type and time point are not known. Sequencing was carried out using PBMCs or a T cell subset sorted from them (not recorded which).

CDR3 region: CASSRRDSNQPQHF. The CDR3 bases are TGTGCCAGCAGCCGGAGGGACAGCAATCAGCCCCAGCATTTT. The V call is TRBV7-9, the J call TRBJ1-5; weak D call: TRBD1 (5 bases). The V and J ends lost 5 bases and 1 base respectively, with 9 bases between them. This CDR3 has 14 residues. Germline loops: CDR1 SEHNR, CDR2 FQNEAQ (reference sequence).